This T cell receptor beta chain was identified during a study of OX40 agonist ivuxolimab in advanced cancers. TCRdb's copy holds only in-frame clones and misses some; the assay was immunoSEQ multiplex PCR. The sample has more than 20,000 clones; roughly 80% are singletons. The CDR3 totals 18 residues. Germline CDR1 SGHRS, CDR2 YFSETQ. The V gene end was trimmed by 2 bases and the J gene end by 4 bases; junction bases not matched to a gene: 12. The clonotype comes from an adult with an advanced solid tumor such as melanoma, head and neck, liver or kidney cancer. The source was CD4+ or CD8+ T cells sorted from blood, collected in a trial of the OX40 agonist ivuxolimab. The rearrangement joins TRBV5-1 to TRBJ2-1; 10 bases are shared with TRBD2. In DNA, the CDR3 is TGCGCCAGCAGCTTTCTAGCGGGAGTTAGGTTCGGATACAATGAGCAGTTCTTC. Translated: CASSFLAGVRFGYNEQFF.